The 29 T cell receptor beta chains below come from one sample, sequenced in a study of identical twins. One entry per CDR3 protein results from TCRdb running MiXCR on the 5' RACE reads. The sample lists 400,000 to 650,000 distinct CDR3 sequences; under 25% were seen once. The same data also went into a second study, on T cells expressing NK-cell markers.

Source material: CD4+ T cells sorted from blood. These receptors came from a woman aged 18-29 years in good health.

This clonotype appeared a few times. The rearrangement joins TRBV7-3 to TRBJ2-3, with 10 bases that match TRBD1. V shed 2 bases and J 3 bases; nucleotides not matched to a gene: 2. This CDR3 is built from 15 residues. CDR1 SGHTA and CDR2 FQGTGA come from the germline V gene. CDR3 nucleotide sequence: TGTGCCAGCAGCTTAGCGGGACAGGGGACAGATACGCAGTATTTT. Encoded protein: CASSLAGQGTDTQYF.

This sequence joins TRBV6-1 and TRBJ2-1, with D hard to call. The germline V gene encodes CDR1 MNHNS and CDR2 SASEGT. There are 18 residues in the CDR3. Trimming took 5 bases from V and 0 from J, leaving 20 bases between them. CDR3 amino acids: CASSTPYAAPSSYNEQFF. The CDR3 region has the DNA TGTGCCAGCAGTACGCCTTATGCGGCGCCTAGCTCCTACAATGAGCAGTTCTTC.

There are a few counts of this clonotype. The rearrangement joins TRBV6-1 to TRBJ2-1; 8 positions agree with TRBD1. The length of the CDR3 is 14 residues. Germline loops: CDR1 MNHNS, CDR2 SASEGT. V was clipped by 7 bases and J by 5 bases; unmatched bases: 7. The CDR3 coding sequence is TGTGCCAGCAACCGACAGGGGCCCCACAATGAGCAGTTCTTC. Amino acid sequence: CASNRQGPHNEQFF.

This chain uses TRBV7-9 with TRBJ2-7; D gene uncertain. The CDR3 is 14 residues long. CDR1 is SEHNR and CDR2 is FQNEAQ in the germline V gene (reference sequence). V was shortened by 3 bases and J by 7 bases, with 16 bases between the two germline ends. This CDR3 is CASSFPPRVREQYF. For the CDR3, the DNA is TGTGCCAGCAGCTTCCCACCTAGAGTGAGGGAGCAGTACTTC.

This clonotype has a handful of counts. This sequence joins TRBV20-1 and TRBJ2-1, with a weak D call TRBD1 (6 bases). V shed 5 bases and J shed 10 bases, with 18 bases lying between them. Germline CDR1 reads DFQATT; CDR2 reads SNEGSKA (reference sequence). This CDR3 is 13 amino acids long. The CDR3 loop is CSASGGGPEEQFF. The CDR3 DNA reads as TGCAGTGCTTCCGGTGGGGGCCCGGAGGAGCAGTTCTTC.

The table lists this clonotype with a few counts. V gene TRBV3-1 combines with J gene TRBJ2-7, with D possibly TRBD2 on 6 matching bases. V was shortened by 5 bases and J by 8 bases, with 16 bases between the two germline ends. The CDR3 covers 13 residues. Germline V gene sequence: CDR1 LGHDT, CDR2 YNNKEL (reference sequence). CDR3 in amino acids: CASSSRDLGKQYF. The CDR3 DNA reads TGTGCCAGCAGCAGCCGGGACTTAGGCAAGCAGTACTTC.

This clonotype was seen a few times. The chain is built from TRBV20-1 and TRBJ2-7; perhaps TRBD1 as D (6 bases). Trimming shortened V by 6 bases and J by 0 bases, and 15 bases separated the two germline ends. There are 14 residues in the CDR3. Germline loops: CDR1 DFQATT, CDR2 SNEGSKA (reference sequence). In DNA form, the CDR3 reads TGCAGTGCCAATACAGGGTCCAGCTCCTACGAGCAGTACTTC. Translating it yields CSANTGSSSYEQYF.

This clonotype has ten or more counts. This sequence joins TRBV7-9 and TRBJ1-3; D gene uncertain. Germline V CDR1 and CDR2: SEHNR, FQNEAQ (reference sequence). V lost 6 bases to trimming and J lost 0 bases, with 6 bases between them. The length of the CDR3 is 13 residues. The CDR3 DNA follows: TGTGCCAGCAGGCCAAGCTCTGGAAACACCATATATTTT. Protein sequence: CASRPSSGNTIYF.

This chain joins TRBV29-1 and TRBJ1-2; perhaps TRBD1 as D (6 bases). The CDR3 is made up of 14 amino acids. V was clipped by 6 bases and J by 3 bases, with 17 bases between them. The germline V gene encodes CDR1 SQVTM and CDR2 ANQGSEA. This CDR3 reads CSVIAGEFYYGYTF. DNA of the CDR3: TGCAGCGTGATAGCAGGGGAATTTTACTATGGCTACACCTTC.

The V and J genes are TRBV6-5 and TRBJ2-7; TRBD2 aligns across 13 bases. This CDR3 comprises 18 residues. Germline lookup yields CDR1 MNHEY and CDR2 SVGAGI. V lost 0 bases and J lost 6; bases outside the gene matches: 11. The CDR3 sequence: CASSYSFSSGTSGTEQYF. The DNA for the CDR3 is TGTGCCAGCAGTTACTCGTTTAGCTCCGGGACTAGCGGGACCGAGCAGTACTTC.

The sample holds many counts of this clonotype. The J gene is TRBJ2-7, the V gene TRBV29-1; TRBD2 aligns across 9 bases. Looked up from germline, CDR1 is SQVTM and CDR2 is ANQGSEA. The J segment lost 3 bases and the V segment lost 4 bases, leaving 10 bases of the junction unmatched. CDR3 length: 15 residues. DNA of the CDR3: TGCAGCGTTGTGCCCCCGGCGGGAGGGGTCTACGAGCAGTACTTC. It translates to CSVVPPAGGVYEQYF.

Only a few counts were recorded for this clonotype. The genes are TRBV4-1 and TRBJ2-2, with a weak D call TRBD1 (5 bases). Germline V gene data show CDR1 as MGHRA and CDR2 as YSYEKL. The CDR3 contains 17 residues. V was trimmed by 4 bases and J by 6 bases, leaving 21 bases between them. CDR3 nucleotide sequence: TGCGCCAGCAGCCCAGACCCCAGGGAAGTGATCGCCGGGGAGCTGTTTTTT. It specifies CASSPDPREVIAGELFF.

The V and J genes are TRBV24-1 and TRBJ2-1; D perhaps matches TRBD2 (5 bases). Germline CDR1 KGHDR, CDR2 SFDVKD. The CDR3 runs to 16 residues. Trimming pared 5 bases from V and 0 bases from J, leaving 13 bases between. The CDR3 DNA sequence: TGTGCCACCAGTGCCGGACTCACAAGCTCCTACAATGAGCAGTTCTTC. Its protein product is CATSAGLTSSYNEQFF.

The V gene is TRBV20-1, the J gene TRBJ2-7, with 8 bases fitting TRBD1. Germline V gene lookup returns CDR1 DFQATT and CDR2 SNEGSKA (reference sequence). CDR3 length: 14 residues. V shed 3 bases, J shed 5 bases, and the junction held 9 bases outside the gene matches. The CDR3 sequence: CSASLRQGKHEQYF. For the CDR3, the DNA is TGCAGTGCTAGTCTCCGACAGGGGAAACACGAGCAGTACTTC.

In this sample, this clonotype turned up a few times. This CDR3 is CASSYPTSSYEQYF. As DNA, the CDR3 is TGTGCCAGCAGTTACCCTACTAGCTCCTACGAGCAGTACTTC. The V call is TRBV6-2 or TRBV6-3, the J call TRBJ2-7, with a tentative D call TRBD2 (5 bases). The V end was cut by 2 bases, the J end by 0 bases, with 8 bases between. Germline V gene lookup returns CDR1 MNHEY and CDR2 SVGEGT. This CDR3 comprises 14 residues.

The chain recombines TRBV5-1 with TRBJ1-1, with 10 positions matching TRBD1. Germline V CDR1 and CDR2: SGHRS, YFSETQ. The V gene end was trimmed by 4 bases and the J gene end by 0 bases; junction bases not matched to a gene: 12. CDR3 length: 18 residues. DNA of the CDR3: TGCGCCAGCAGCAGCATCCGGGACAGGGGAGGGTTGAACACTGAAGCTTTCTTT. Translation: CASSSIRDRGGLNTEAFF.

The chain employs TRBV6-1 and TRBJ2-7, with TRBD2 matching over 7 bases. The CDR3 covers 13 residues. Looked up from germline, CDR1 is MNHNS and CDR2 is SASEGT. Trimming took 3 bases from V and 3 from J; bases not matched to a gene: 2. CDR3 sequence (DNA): TGTGCCAGCAGTGACAGGGAGGGCTACGAGCAGTACTTC. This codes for CASSDREGYEQYF.

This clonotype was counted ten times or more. CDR3 sequence reads: CASRYTNNYGYTF. The CDR3 DNA reads as TGTGCCAGCAGATATACTAATAACTATGGCTACACCTTC. The rearrangement joins TRBV27 to TRBJ1-2; unclear D gene. V was clipped by 6 bases and J by 1 base, with 9 bases between them. The CDR3 is 13 residues long. Germline CDR1 is MNHEY and CDR2 is SMNVEV (reference sequence).

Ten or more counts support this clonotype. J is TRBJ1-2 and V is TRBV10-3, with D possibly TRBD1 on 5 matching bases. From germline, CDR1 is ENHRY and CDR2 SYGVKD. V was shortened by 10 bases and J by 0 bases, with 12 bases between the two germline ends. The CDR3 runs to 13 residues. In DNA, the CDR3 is TGTGCCAACAGGTTCTATTCTAACTATGGCTACACCTTC. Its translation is CANRFYSNYGYTF.

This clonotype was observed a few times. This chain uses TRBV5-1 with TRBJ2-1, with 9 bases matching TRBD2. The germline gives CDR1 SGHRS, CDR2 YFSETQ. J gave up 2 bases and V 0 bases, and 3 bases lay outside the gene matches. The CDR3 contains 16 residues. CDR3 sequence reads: CASSLGPSGTYNEQFF. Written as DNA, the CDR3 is TGCGCCAGCAGCTTGGGGCCTAGCGGGACCTACAATGAGCAGTTCTTC.

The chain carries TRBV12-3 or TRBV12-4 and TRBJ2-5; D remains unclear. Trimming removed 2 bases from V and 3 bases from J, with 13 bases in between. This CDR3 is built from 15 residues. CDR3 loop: CASSLSIQQKETQYF. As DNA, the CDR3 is TGTGCCAGCAGTTTATCGATACAGCAGAAAGAGACCCAGTACTTC.

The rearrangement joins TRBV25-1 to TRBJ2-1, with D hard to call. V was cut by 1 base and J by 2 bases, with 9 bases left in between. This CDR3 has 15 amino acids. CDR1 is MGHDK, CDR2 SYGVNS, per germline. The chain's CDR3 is CASSEWNRPYNEQFF. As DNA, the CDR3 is TGTGCCAGCAGTGAATGGAACAGACCCTACAATGAGCAGTTCTTC.

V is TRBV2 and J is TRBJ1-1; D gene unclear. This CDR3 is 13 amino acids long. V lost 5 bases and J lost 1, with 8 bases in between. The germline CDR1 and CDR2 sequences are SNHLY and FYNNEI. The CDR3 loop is CASSFDWNTEAFF. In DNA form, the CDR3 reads TGTGCCAGCAGTTTTGACTGGAACACTGAAGCTTTCTTT.

CDR3 in DNA: TGCAGCGGACAGGAGACCCCCTACGAGCAGTACTTC. Amino acids: CSGQETPYEQYF. This chain links TRBV29-1 with TRBJ2-7; perhaps TRBD1 as D (6 bases). V lost 7 bases, J lost 2 bases, and 12 bases lay in between. Germline CDR1 and CDR2: SQVTM and ANQGSEA. The CDR3 covers 12 residues.

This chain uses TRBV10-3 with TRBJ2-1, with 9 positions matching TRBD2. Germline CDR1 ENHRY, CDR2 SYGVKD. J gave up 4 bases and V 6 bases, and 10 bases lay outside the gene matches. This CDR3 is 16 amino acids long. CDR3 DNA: TGTGCCATCAGCTCTCCGGCGACTAGCGGTTACAATGAGCAGTTCTTC. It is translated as CAISSPATSGYNEQFF.

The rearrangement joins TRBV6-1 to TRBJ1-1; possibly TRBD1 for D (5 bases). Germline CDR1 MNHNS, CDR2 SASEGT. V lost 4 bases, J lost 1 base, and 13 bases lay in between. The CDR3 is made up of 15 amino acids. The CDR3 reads CASSAMWQGNTEAFF. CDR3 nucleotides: TGTGCCAGCAGTGCGATGTGGCAGGGGAACACTGAAGCTTTCTTT.

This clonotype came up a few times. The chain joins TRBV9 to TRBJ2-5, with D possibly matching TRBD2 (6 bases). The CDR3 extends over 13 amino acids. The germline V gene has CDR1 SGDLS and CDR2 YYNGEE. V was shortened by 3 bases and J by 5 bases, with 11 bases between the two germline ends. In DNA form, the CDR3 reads TGTGCCAGCAGCGATACTAGCCAGGAGACCCAGTACTTC. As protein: CASSDTSQETQYF. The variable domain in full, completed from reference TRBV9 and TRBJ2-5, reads DSGVTQTPKHLITATGQRVTLRCSPRSGDLSVYWYQQSLDQGLQFLIQYYNGEERAKGNILERFSAQQFPDLHSELNLSSLELGDSALYFCASSDTSQETQYFGPGTRLLVL.

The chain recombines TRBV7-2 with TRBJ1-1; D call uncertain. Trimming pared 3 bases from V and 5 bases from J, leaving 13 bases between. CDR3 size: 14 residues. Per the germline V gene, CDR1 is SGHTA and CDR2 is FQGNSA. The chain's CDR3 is CASSFRRARTEAFF. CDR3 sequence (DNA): TGTGCCAGCAGCTTCCGTAGGGCCCGGACTGAAGCTTTCTTT.

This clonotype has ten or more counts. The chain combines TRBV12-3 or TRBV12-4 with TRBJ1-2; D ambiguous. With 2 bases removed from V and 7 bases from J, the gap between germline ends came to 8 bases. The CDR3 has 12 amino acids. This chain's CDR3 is CASSLRDGGYTF. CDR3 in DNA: TGTGCCAGCAGTTTACGAGACGGTGGCTACACCTTC.